One sample yielded the 15 T cell receptor beta chains listed below, sequenced in a study of cytomegalovirus exposure and HLA in healthy donors. Amplification used 60 Vbeta primers and 13 Jbeta primers. The assay was immunoSEQ multiplex PCR, and TCRdb's table has in-frame clones only and misses some. The sample has approximately 82,000 clones, roughly a tenth seen once. The sample comprised PBMCs. The source of these receptors is a man in his 60s in good health and CMV-seropositive.

This clone was detected only a few times. This chain joins TRBV7-2 and TRBJ1-6; D might be TRBD1 (5 bases). Per germline, CDR1 SGHTA and CDR2 FQGNSA. This CDR3 spans 14 amino acids. V lost 5 bases to trimming and J lost 5 bases, with 10 bases between them. DNA for the CDR3: TGTGCCAGCAGCCCCGTAGGGGATAATTCACCCCTCCACTTT. Residues: CASSPVGDNSPLHF.

CDR3 bases: TGTGCCAGCAGCCCACCCCCGGGGGCAGGGGGCTATGGCTACACCTTC. Translating it yields CASSPPPGAGGYGYTF. The rearrangement uses TRBV9 and TRBJ1-2, with 7 bases aligning to TRBD1. CDR3 length equals 16 residues. The J segment lost 4 bases and the V segment lost 4 bases, leaving 13 bases of the junction unmatched. The V gene's germline CDR1 is SGDLS and CDR2 YYNGEE.

A few counts support this clone. The V call is TRBV5-1, the J call TRBJ1-1; possibly TRBD1 for D (5 bases). Per the germline V gene, CDR1 is SGHRS and CDR2 is YFSETQ. Deletions cut 0 bases from V and 6 bases from J, with 12 bases between. The CDR3 extends over 14 amino acids. The CDR3 nucleotides are TGCGCCAGCAGCTTGGAGGTGGGAGGGGCTGAAGCTTTCTTT. The encoded protein is CASSLEVGGAEAFF.

CDR3 in DNA: TGTGCCAGCTCCGCAGGAACCTCTGGAAACACCATATATTTT. This gives the protein CASSAGTSGNTIYF. The chain employs TRBV25-1 and TRBJ1-3; no firm D call. The germline V gene encodes CDR1 MGHDK and CDR2 SYGVNS. The CDR3 consists of 14 residues. Trimming removed 8 bases from V and 0 bases from J, with 11 bases in between.

This clone was seen a handful of times. V and J are TRBV6-5 and TRBJ2-6, with 10 bases that match TRBD1. Trimming cost V 6 bases and J 2 bases; bases outside gene matches: 1. The CDR3 covers 15 residues. Looked up from germline, CDR1 is MNHEY and CDR2 is SVGAGI. CDR3 in DNA: TGTGCCAGCAGGACAGGGGGCGCTGGGGCCAACGTCCTGACTTTC. Amino acids: CASRTGGAGANVLTF.

The chain carries TRBV28 and TRBJ2-1; 8 bases match TRBD1. J lost 3 bases, V lost 6 bases, and 4 bases had no gene match. Germline V lookup: CDR1 MDHEN, CDR2 SYDVKM. The length of the CDR3 is 14 residues. The CDR3 spells CASRGTGIYNEQFF. CDR3 bases: TGTGCCAGCAGAGGGACAGGCATCTACAATGAGCAGTTCTTC.

The chain combines TRBV2 with TRBJ1-1; 7 positions agree with TRBD1. The V gene end was trimmed by 6 bases and the J gene end by 7 bases; junction bases not matched to a gene: 8. This CDR3 region has 13 residues. Germline V gene data show CDR1 as SNHLY and CDR2 as FYNNEI. CDR3 in amino acids: CASSAQRDSEAFF. The CDR3 DNA reads as TGTGCCAGCAGCGCTCAACGGGACAGTGAAGCTTTCTTT.

V gene TRBV4-1 combines with J gene TRBJ2-3; 12 bases are a match to TRBD2. This CDR3 comprises 16 residues. CDR1 is MGHRA, CDR2 YSYEKL, per germline. The junction had 5 bases not matched to a gene; V was cut back by 5 bases and J by 2 bases. The CDR3: CASSRTSGIPTDTQYF. In DNA form, the CDR3 reads TGCGCCAGCAGCAGGACTAGCGGGATCCCCACAGATACGCAGTATTTT.

This clone was recorded a few times. The genes are TRBV28 and TRBJ2-7; 8 nucleotides match TRBD2. This CDR3 is 15 amino acids long. Germline CDR1 reads MDHEN; CDR2 reads SYDVKM. V shed 6 bases and J 2 bases; nucleotides not matched to a gene: 9. The CDR3 coding sequence is TGTGCCAGCAGCCCCATAGCGGGACTCACCTACGAGCAGTACTTC. Its protein is CASSPIAGLTYEQYF.

V and J are TRBV29-1 and TRBJ1-5; 11 positions agree with TRBD1. With V trimmed by 5 bases and J by 6 bases, 6 bases remained unmatched. Germline V gene sequence: CDR1 SQVTM, CDR2 ANQGSEA. This CDR3 has 14 residues. Here the CDR3 DNA reads TGCAGCGTTCTCCTTGGGACAGGGGGTCAGCCCCAGCATTTT. It specifies CSVLLGTGGQPQHF.

The chain has TRBV30 and TRBJ2-3; 8 positions agree with TRBD1. With 3 bases clipped from V and 7 bases from J, the junction kept 9 bases outside the gene matches. The germline CDR1 and CDR2 sequences are GTSNPN and SVGIG (reference sequence). CDR3 length: 14 amino acids. DNA for the CDR3: TGTGCCTGGAGCGGAGGACAGGGCGTAAATACGCAGTATTTT. This codes for CAWSGGQGVNTQYF. Variable domain in full (rest from reference TRBV30 and TRBJ2-3): SQTIHQWPATLVQPVGSPLSLECTVEGTSNPNLYWYRQAAGRGLQLLFYSVGIGQISSEVPQNLSASRPQDRQFILSSKKLLLSDSGFYLCAWSGGQGVNTQYFGPGTRLTVL.

This clone has just a few counts. The chain uses TRBV6-6 and TRBJ1-1; D is possibly TRBD1 (5 bases). This CDR3 has 12 residues. Between the trimmed V and J ends, which lost 0 bases and 8 bases, there was a span of 7 bases. Germline V CDR1 and CDR2: MNHNY, SVGAGI (reference sequence). CDR3 in amino acids: CASSYSEGEAFF. The CDR3 DNA reads as TGTGCCAGCAGTTACTCGGAGGGGGAAGCTTTCTTT.

The rearrangement links TRBV25-1 to TRBJ2-1, with 9 nucleotides matching TRBD2. Germline trimming cut 4 bases from V and 2 bases from J; bases unmatched to any gene: 0. Germline loops: CDR1 MGHDK, CDR2 SYGVNS. The CDR3 sequence is 14 residues long. CDR3 sequence reads: CASSVAGAYNEQFF. As DNA, the CDR3 is TGTGCCAGCAGTGTAGCGGGGGCCTACAATGAGCAGTTCTTC.

There are a few counts of this clone. The chain employs TRBV7-3 and TRBJ2-2; 7 nucleotides agree with TRBD2. The trim removed 5 bases at V and 5 bases at J, leaving 8 bases unmatched. The CDR3 length is 15 residues. Germline V gene sequence: CDR1 SGHTA, CDR2 FQGTGA. The CDR3 coding sequence is TGTGCCAGCAGCCCTGGGGCGGGAGATACCGGGGAGCTGTTTTTT. Protein product: CASSPGAGDTGELFF.

This clone has only a few counts. This chain uses TRBV10-3 with TRBJ2-1; D remains ambiguous. V lost 4 bases to trimming and J lost 1 base, with 8 bases between them. The CDR3 extends over 14 amino acids. Germline CDR1 is ENHRY and CDR2 is SYGVKD. CDR3 sequence reads: CAISGEISYNEQFF. The CDR3 coding sequence is TGTGCCATCAGTGGCGAGATTTCCTACAATGAGCAGTTCTTC.